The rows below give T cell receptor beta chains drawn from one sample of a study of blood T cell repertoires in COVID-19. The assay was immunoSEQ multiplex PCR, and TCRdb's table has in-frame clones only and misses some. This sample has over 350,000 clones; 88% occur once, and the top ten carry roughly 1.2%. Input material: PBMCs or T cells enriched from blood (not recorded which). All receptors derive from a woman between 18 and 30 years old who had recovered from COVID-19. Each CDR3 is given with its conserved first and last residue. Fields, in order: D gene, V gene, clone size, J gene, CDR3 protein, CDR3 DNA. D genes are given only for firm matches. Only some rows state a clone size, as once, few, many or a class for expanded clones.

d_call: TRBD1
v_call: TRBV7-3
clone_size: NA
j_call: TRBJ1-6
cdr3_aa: CASRTGLDSPLHF
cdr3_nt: TGTGCCAGCAGGACAGGGTTGGATTCACCCCTCCACTTT

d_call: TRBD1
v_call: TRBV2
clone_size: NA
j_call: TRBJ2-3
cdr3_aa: CASRNRGGTDTQYF
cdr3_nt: TGTGCCAGCAGGAACAGGGGGGGCACAGATACGCAGTATTTT

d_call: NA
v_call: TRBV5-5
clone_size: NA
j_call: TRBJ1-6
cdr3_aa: CASSYARVSSYNSPLHF
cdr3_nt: TGTGCCAGCAGCTACGCGCGGGTTAGCTCCTATAATTCACCCCTCCACTTT

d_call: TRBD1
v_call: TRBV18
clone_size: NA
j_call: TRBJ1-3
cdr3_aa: CASSSSRGTGNTIYF
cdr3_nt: TGTGCCAGCTCATCAAGCAGGGGGACAGGAAACACCATATATTTT

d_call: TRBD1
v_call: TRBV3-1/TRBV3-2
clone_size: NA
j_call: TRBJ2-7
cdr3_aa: CASSHGQGDYEQYF
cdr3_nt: TGTGCCAGCAGCCACGGACAGGGAGACTACGAGCAGTACTTC

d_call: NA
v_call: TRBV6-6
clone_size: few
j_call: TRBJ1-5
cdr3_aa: CASKRQFNQPQHF
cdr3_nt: TGTGCCAGCAAGCGACAGTTCAATCAGCCCCAGCATTTT

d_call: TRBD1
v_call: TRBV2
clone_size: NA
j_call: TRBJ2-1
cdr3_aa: CASSENRGYNEQFF
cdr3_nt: TGTGCCAGCAGTGAGAACAGGGGCTACAATGAGCAGTTCTTC

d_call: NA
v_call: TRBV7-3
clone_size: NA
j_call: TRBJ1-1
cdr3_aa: CASSLVGHANTEAFF
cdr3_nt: TGTGCCAGCAGCCTCGTCGGACACGCGAACACTGAAGCTTTCTTT

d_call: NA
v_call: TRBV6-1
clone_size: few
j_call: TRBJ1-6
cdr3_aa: CASSEAMTNSPLHF
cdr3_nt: TGTGCCAGCAGTGAAGCAATGACAAATTCACCCCTCCACTTT

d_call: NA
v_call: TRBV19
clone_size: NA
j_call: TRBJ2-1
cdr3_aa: CASSILPPIGRKYNEQFF
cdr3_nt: TGTGCCAGTAGTATACTACCCCCAATAGGGAGGAAGTACAATGAGCAGTTCTTC

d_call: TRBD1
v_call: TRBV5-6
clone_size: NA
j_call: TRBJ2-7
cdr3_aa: CASSLGQGWNEQYF
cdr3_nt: TGTGCCAGCAGCTTGGGACAGGGGTGGAACGAGCAGTACTTC

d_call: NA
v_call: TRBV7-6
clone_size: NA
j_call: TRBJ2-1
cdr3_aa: CASSPTFINEQFF
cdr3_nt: TGTGCCAGCAGCCCTACCTTCATAAATGAGCAGTTCTTC